The sequence of this T cell receptor (beta chain) was determined in a study of blood T cells in healthy people across ages. Then a second PCR, running roughly 6 to 12 cycles, was carried out with a sample-barcoded 5' primer and a J-beta primer mix. In TCRdb, the 5' RACE reads were re-called with MiXCR into one record per CDR3 protein. The sample lists over 700,000 distinct CDR3 sequences; more than 20% were seen once. This clonotype came up a few times. Those donating, healthy Caucasian individuals from Russia, were aged about 6 to 100. V shed 0 bases and J shed 2 bases, with 8 bases lying between them. CDR3 length equals 14 residues. Germline V gene lookup returns CDR1 LGHDT and CDR2 YNNKEL (reference sequence). The sample was also linked to a second study, of T cells of mothers and their children.

The sample taken for sequencing was blood. The receptor's source is a boy between 5 and 17 years old in good health. V gene TRBV3-1 combines with J gene TRBJ2-7; D call uncertain. In DNA form, the CDR3 reads TGTGCCAGCAGCCAAGAAGGCAGAGCCTACGAGCAGTACTTC. Translated: CASSQEGRAYEQYF.